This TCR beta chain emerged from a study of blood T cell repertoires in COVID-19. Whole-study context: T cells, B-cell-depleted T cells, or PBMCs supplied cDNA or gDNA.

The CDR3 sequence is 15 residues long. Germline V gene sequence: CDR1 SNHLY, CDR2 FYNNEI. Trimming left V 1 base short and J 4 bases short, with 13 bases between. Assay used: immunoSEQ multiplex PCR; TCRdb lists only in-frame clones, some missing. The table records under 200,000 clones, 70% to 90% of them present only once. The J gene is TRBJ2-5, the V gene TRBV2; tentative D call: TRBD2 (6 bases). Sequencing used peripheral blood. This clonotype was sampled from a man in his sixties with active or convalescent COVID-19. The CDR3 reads CASSEGGRGRETQYF. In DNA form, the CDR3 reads TGTGCCAGCAGTGAAGGGGGCCGGGGGAGAGAGACCCAGTACTTC.